This passage covers 17 T cell receptor beta chains from one sample sequenced in a study of shared clonotypes between healthy human individuals. Using immunoSEQ multiplex PCR, the repertoire was profiled, and TCRdb retains in-frame clones only, with some absent. Here the sample spans a few hundred thousand clones, about 96% being singletons. The sequenced material came from naive CD4+ T cells sorted from blood. The subset was: CD45RA+ positively selected. The origin of the receptors is a woman aged 30 to 39 in good health.

J is TRBJ1-4 and V is TRBV2; unclear D gene. The CDR3 consists of 14 residues. Trimming shortened V by 4 bases and J by 6 bases, and 12 bases separated the two germline ends. CDR1 is SNHLY and CDR2 is FYNNEI in the germline V gene. The CDR3 nucleotides are TGTGCCAGCAGTGTTGTACCAGCTTATGAAAAACTGTTTTTT. Its translation: CASSVVPAYEKLFF.

The CDR3: CASSSKLGLAADNEQFF. The CDR3 DNA is TGTGCCAGCAGCTCGAAATTGGGACTAGCGGCCGACAATGAGCAGTTCTTC. This chain uses TRBV11-2 with TRBJ2-1; 11 bases line up with TRBD2. Looked up from germline, CDR1 is SGHAT and CDR2 is FQNNGV. This CDR3 has 17 residues. V lost 4 bases to trimming and J lost 5 bases; unmatched junction nucleotides: 10. Drawing the rest from reference TRBV11-2 and TRBJ2-1, the complete variable domain is EAGVAQSPRYKIIEKRQSVAFWCNPISGHATLYWYQQILGQGPKLLIQFQNNGVVDDSQLPKDRFSAERLKGVDSTLKIQPAKLEDSAVYLCASSSKLGLAADNEQFFGPGTRLTVL.

In its sample, this clone was seen once. The chain links TRBV27 to TRBJ2-6; either TRBD1 or TRBD2 may fit D (6 bases each). V lost 3 bases to trimming and J lost 4 bases, with 13 bases between them. The germline V gene encodes CDR1 MNHEY and CDR2 SMNVEV (reference sequence). This CDR3 is 16 amino acids long. In DNA form, the CDR3 reads TGTGCCAGCAGTTTGTGGGGGGCGGGAGGGGCCAACGTCCTGACTTTC. Amino acids: CASSLWGAGGANVLTF.

The V call is TRBV7-9, the J call TRBJ2-1; D ambiguous. This CDR3 contains 15 residues. V was clipped by 5 bases and J by 3 bases, with 14 bases between them. Germline V gene lookup returns CDR1 SEHNR and CDR2 FQNEAQ (reference sequence). CDR3 nucleotides: TGTGCCAGCAGCAGGGCTCCACCTCTCTACAATGAGCAGTTCTTC. It translates to CASSRAPPLYNEQFF.

The chain combines TRBV5-4 with TRBJ2-7; D perhaps matches TRBD1 (6 bases). Deletions cut 3 bases from V and 1 base from J, with 14 bases between. The CDR3 has 15 residues. Germline values: CDR1 SGHNT, CDR2 YYREEE (reference sequence). In DNA form, the CDR3 reads TGTGCCAGCAGCTCGAAAGGGACACCGTCCTACGAGCAGTACTTC. This encodes CASSSKGTPSYEQYF.

This sequence joins TRBV2 and TRBJ2-1; 10 bases match TRBD2. This CDR3 is built from 15 residues. The germline V gene encodes CDR1 SNHLY and CDR2 FYNNEI. V shed 6 bases and J 3 bases; nucleotides not matched to a gene: 5. The CDR3 bases are TGTGCCAGCAGCCCACGACTAGCGGGCTACAATGAGCAGTTCTTC. Translated, it gives CASSPRLAGYNEQFF.

This chain connects TRBV2 to TRBJ2-3; tentatively, D is TRBD2 (6 bases). The CDR3 consists of 15 residues. Trimming pared 5 bases from V and 0 bases from J, leaving 12 bases between. Germline CDR1 is SNHLY and CDR2 is FYNNEI. The CDR3 is CASSTGTSSTDTQYF. The CDR3 DNA is TGTGCCAGCAGTACTGGGACTTCTAGCACAGATACGCAGTATTTT.

This clone was counted a single time. The chain combines TRBV27 with TRBJ2-2; D may correspond to TRBD1 or TRBD2 (5 bases each). The CDR3 loop spans 15 amino acids. Trimming stripped 2 bases from V and 8 bases from J, with 15 bases between. CDR1 MNHEY and CDR2 SMNVEV come from the germline V gene (reference sequence). CDR3 sequence reads: CASSLVRPGAGELFF. As DNA, the CDR3 is TGTGCCAGCAGTTTAGTGAGACCCGGGGCTGGGGAGCTGTTTTTT.

The chain couples TRBV5-1 to TRBJ2-4; 12 positions match TRBD2. The CDR3 loop spans 16 amino acids. CDR1 is SGHRS, CDR2 YFSETQ, per germline. J was trimmed by 2 bases and V by 4 bases; bases with no gene match: 4. The CDR3, as DNA: TGCGCCAGCAGCCCGGGACTAGCGGGCTCCAAAAACATTCAGTACTTC. Its translation is CASSPGLAGSKNIQYF.

The V gene is TRBV4-1, the J gene TRBJ2-5, with D possibly being TRBD1 (5 bases). Germline CDR1 is MGHRA and CDR2 is YSYEKL. V was pared by 1 base and J by 11 bases, with 23 bases between. This CDR3 is 16 amino acids long. The CDR3 sequence is CASSQGVTTDAVGQYF. The CDR3 coding sequence is TGCGCCAGCAGCCAAGGAGTAACGACAGATGCGGTCGGGCAGTACTTC.

This clone was picked up one time. The chain employs TRBV7-9 and TRBJ1-5, with a tentative D call TRBD1 (5 bases). The CDR3 extends over 14 amino acids. Germline V gene lookup returns CDR1 SEHNR and CDR2 FQNEAQ (reference sequence). V was clipped by 2 bases and J by 6 bases, with 11 bases between them. The chain's CDR3 is CASSLSPGIQPQHF. CDR3 nucleotide sequence: TGTGCCAGCAGCTTAAGCCCAGGGATTCAGCCCCAGCATTTT.

The chain carries TRBV29-1 and TRBJ2-7; D is possibly TRBD1 (5 bases). V lost 5 bases to trimming and J lost 2 bases, with 7 bases between them. This CDR3 region has 11 residues. Germline lookup yields CDR1 SQVTM and CDR2 ANQGSEA. The CDR3 coding sequence is TGCAGCGTTAGGGGTCCCTACGAGCAGTACTTC. Translation gives CSVRGPYEQYF.

The rearrangement uses TRBV11-2 and TRBJ2-7, with 7 bases aligning to TRBD1. The trim removed 1 base at V and 2 bases at J, leaving 5 bases unmatched. Germline loops: CDR1 SGHAT, CDR2 FQNNGV. The CDR3 contains 15 residues. The CDR3 spells CASSLVLGQPYEQYF. The CDR3 nucleotides are TGTGCCAGCAGCTTAGTGCTGGGACAGCCCTACGAGCAGTACTTC.

The rearrangement links TRBV5-1 to TRBJ1-1; D unclear. Trimming removed 1 base at V and 4 bases at J, with 17 bases between. Germline CDR1 SGHRS, CDR2 YFSETQ. The CDR3 sequence is 16 residues long. The CDR3 region is CASSLTIPLVGTEAFF. The CDR3 bases are TGCGCCAGCAGCTTGACCATACCTCTTGTGGGCACTGAAGCTTTCTTT.

V usage is TRBV21-1 and J usage is TRBJ1-5. TRBV21-1 is listed as a pseudogene. CDR3 length equals 12 residues. Written as DNA, the CDR3 is TGTGCCAGCAGCACCTGGCGGCAGCCCCAGCATTTT. As protein: CASSTWRQPQHF.

The chain employs TRBV10-3 and TRBJ2-5, with D perhaps matching TRBD1 (9 bases). Germline assignment: CDR1 ENHRY and CDR2 SYGVKD. The CDR3 spans 17 residues. Trimming took off 4 bases at V and 4 bases at J, with 22 bases between the two ends. CDR3 nucleotides: TGTGCCATCAGTGTCGGGGGGGCACAGGGGGCGGGAGAGACCCAGTACTTC. Translation gives CAISVGGAQGAGETQYF.

The chain links TRBV10-3 to TRBJ2-1; 10 bases map to TRBD2. This CDR3 spans 15 amino acids. Per the germline V gene, CDR1 is ENHRY and CDR2 is SYGVKD. J was trimmed by 7 bases and V by 5 bases; bases with no gene match: 8. The CDR3 DNA sequence: TGTGCCATCAGTCCGACTAGCGGGTTGAGGAATGAGCAGTTCTTC. Translation: CAISPTSGLRNEQFF.